This T cell receptor beta chain was documented in a study of blood T cell repertoires in COVID-19. Study context: Samples taken during acute and convalescent COVID-19 were collected in the United States, Italy and Spain. T cells, B-cell-depleted T cells, or PBMCs provided the cDNA or gDNA that served as material.

In the authors' workflow: Amplified reference gene primers provided the basis for estimating nucleated cell counts. Method: immunoSEQ multiplex PCR; TCRdb's copy keeps in-frame clones and lacks some. D and trimming come from the DNA, and the V and J calls and clone size come from that table. The table includes 300,000 to 400,000 clones, 87% detected once. Germline CDR1 and CDR2: MDHEN and SYDVKM. CDR3 length equals 16 residues. V was shortened by 8 bases and J by 0 bases, with 19 bases between the two germline ends. The material sequenced was peripheral blood. The TCR comes from a woman aged 45-59 years who had recovered from COVID-19. The V call is TRBV28, the J call TRBJ1-2, with D hard to call. CDR3 sequence: CASVPPGKFSNYGYTF. CDR3 DNA: TGTGCCAGCGTTCCTCCGGGGAAATTTTCTAACTATGGCTACACCTTC.